This TCR beta chain was captured in a study of shared clonotypes between healthy human individuals. TCRdb's copy holds only in-frame clones and misses some; the assay was immunoSEQ multiplex PCR. The top ten clones hold 0.37% of a sample with some 2,500,000 clones, around 90% of them seen once. Overall study results and limits: Memory subsets generally showed lower estimated richness than naive subsets.

Among the donors, all were Caucasian adults who lived in Nashville, Tennessee. Points on this clone: Antigen unknown.

This TCR derives from a young man in good health. Some clones in this sample may be carry-over from other donors' samples. Sequencing was done on a sample of naive CD4+ T cells from PBMCs. Subset here: CD45RA+ positively selected.

The CDR3 loop reads CASSYSRDSILEQYF. DNA for the CDR3: TGTGCCAGCAGTTACTCCCGGGACTCAATTTTAGAGCAGTACTTC. The chain combines TRBV6-5 with TRBJ2-7; possibly TRBD2 for D (6 bases). Deletions cut 0 bases from V and 7 bases from J, with 16 bases between. The CDR3 has 15 residues. Germline V gene sequence: CDR1 MNHEY, CDR2 SVGAGI.